These T cell receptor beta chains were read from a single sample in a study of shared clonotypes between healthy human individuals. Generated by immunoSEQ multiplex PCR, the TCRdb table keeps only in-frame clones and is missing some. Here the sample spans roughly 1,500,000 clones, just under 99% being singletons. The sequencing input was naive CD4+ T cells sorted from blood. These receptors came from a man aged 30 to 45 in good health. Each CDR3 is given with its conserved first and last residue. Fields, in order: J gene, D gene, V gene, CDR3 protein, CDR3 DNA. D genes are given only for firm matches.

j_call: TRBJ2-7
d_call: .
v_call: TRBV30
cdr3_aa: CAWSPSGSYEQYF
cdr3_nt: TGTGCCTGGAGCCCGTCGGGCTCTTACGAGCAGTACTTC

j_call: TRBJ2-3
d_call: TRBD1
v_call: TRBV5-1
cdr3_aa: CASSLQRQGASDTQYF
cdr3_nt: TGCGCCAGCAGCTTGCAACGACAGGGGGCTTCTGATACGCAGTATTTT

j_call: TRBJ2-4
d_call: .
v_call: TRBV6-5
cdr3_aa: CASRPGPAKNIQYF
cdr3_nt: TGTGCCAGCAGGCCCGGGCCAGCCAAAAACATTCAGTACTTC

j_call: TRBJ2-1
d_call: TRBD2
v_call: TRBV5-1
cdr3_aa: CASSSYLGGSGPGPYNEQFF
cdr3_nt: TGCGCCAGCAGCTCATACCTCGGGGGTAGCGGGCCCGGACCCTACAATGAGCAGTTCTTC

j_call: TRBJ2-7
d_call: TRBD2
v_call: TRBV27
cdr3_aa: CASSLSGGSSYEQYF
cdr3_nt: TGTGCCAGCAGTTTATCGGGCGGGAGCTCCTACGAGCAGTACTTC

j_call: TRBJ1-2
d_call: .
v_call: TRBV7-8
cdr3_aa: CASSLVEWAAAYHYGYTF
cdr3_nt: TGTGCCAGCAGCTTAGTAGAATGGGCAGCCGCTTATCACTATGGCTACACCTTC

j_call: TRBJ2-1
d_call: TRBD2
v_call: TRBV28
cdr3_aa: CASSPHTLAGGSSEQFF
cdr3_nt: TGTGCCAGCAGTCCGCATACGCTAGCGGGAGGGTCGTCTGAGCAGTTCTTC

j_call: TRBJ1-2
d_call: TRBD1
v_call: TRBV4-2
cdr3_aa: CASSQLPQGDRDGYTF
cdr3_nt: TGTGCCAGCAGCCAACTCCCACAGGGGGATAGGGATGGCTACACCTTC

j_call: TRBJ1-2
d_call: .
v_call: TRBV6-5
cdr3_aa: CASSYRVSQRYGYTF
cdr3_nt: TGTGCCAGCAGTTACCGTGTAAGTCAGCGGTATGGCTACACCTTC

j_call: TRBJ1-2
d_call: TRBD1
v_call: TRBV28
cdr3_aa: CASSDPGTANYGYTF
cdr3_nt: TGTGCCAGCAGTGATCCCGGGACAGCCAACTATGGCTACACCTTC

j_call: TRBJ2-7
d_call: TRBD2
v_call: TRBV15
cdr3_aa: CATSRVGGYEQYF
cdr3_nt: TGTGCCACCAGCAGAGTCGGGGGGTACGAGCAGTACTTC

j_call: TRBJ2-2
d_call: .
v_call: TRBV5-1
cdr3_aa: CASSWGDRGSNTGELFF
cdr3_nt: TGCGCCAGCAGCTGGGGCGATAGAGGGTCGAACACCGGGGAGCTGTTTTTT

j_call: TRBJ2-7
d_call: TRBD2
v_call: TRBV4-1
cdr3_aa: CASSLLAGGPSYEQYF
cdr3_nt: TGCGCCAGCAGCCTGTTAGCGGGAGGGCCAAGCTACGAGCAGTACTTC

j_call: TRBJ2-1
d_call: .
v_call: TRBV5-1
cdr3_aa: CASSFSGDEQFF
cdr3_nt: TGCGCCAGCAGCTTCTCCGGAGATGAGCAGTTCTTC

j_call: TRBJ1-5
d_call: .
v_call: TRBV7-8
cdr3_aa: CASSPGTILPVGNQPQHF
cdr3_nt: TGTGCCAGCAGCCCAGGGACCATCCTCCCCGTGGGCAATCAGCCCCAGCATTTT

j_call: TRBJ2-7
d_call: TRBD2
v_call: TRBV14
cdr3_aa: CASSHLTTSAIPIEQYF
cdr3_nt: TGTGCCAGCAGCCACCTCACCACTAGCGCGATTCCTATCGAGCAGTACTTC

j_call: TRBJ1-5
d_call: .
v_call: TRBV19
cdr3_aa: CASSIGGQPQHF
cdr3_nt: TGTGCCAGTAGTATCGGCGGTCAGCCCCAGCATTTT

j_call: TRBJ1-2
d_call: .
v_call: TRBV5-1
cdr3_aa: CASSLAGEMAYGYTF
cdr3_nt: TGCGCCAGCAGCTTGGCCGGGGAAATGGCCTATGGCTACACCTTC

j_call: TRBJ2-3
d_call: .
v_call: TRBV5-4
cdr3_aa: CASSPGTLGEPDTQYF
cdr3_nt: TGTGCCAGCAGCCCGGGGACTCTCGGTGAGCCAGATACGCAGTATTTT

j_call: TRBJ1-3
d_call: .
v_call: TRBV14
cdr3_aa: CASSQVQRYTIYF
cdr3_nt: TGTGCCAGCAGCCAAGTCCAGCGCTACACCATATATTTT

j_call: TRBJ2-1
d_call: TRBD2
v_call: TRBV7-8
cdr3_aa: CASSLGREDQFF
cdr3_nt: TGTGCCAGCAGCTTAGGTCGGGAGGATCAGTTCTTC

j_call: TRBJ2-6
d_call: TRBD1
v_call: TRBV11-2
cdr3_aa: CASRRWGRTGPSGANVLTF
cdr3_nt: TGTGCCAGCAGACGATGGGGGCGGACAGGTCCCTCTGGGGCCAACGTCCTGACTTTC

j_call: TRBJ1-1
d_call: .
v_call: TRBV28
cdr3_aa: CASSLVGGGTEAFF
cdr3_nt: TGTGCCAGCAGTTTGGTGGGAGGAGGAACTGAAGCTTTCTTT

j_call: TRBJ1-5
d_call: .
v_call: TRBV7-6
cdr3_aa: CASSLADNQPQHF
cdr3_nt: TGTGCCAGCAGCTTAGCCGACAATCAGCCCCAGCATTTT

j_call: TRBJ2-7
d_call: .
v_call: TRBV6-6
cdr3_aa: CASGFQNYEQYF
cdr3_nt: TGTGCCAGCGGTTTCCAGAACTACGAGCAGTACTTC

j_call: TRBJ1-2
d_call: TRBD1
v_call: TRBV28
cdr3_aa: CASRRQGKGYTF
cdr3_nt: TGTGCCAGCAGAAGACAGGGAAAGGGCTACACCTTC